What follows describes a single TCR beta chain. Its antigen remains unidentified. Sequenced by immunoSEQ multiplex PCR; TCRdb stores in-frame clones only, minus some. Here the sample spans more than 90,000 clones, 80% to 95% being singletons. In germline, CDR1 is SGDLS, CDR2 YYNGEE. This CDR3 contains 13 residues. V lost 0 bases and J lost 5, with 9 bases in between. The data stem from a study of cytomegalovirus exposure and HLA in healthy donors. For the study at large: The platform used for the approximately 130 validation repertoires matched that of the 500 to 850 first-cohort repertoires, a later analysis reported.

Study results and caveats: In vitro, three CMV-associated chains proved specific for CMV antigens.

The receptor comes from a woman aged 25 to 39 in good health and CMV-seropositive. The V and J genes are TRBV9 and TRBJ2-7, with D possibly TRBD1 on 6 matching bases. Sequencing was performed on PBMCs. The CDR3 here is CASSVDRVDEQYF. The CDR3 nucleotides read TGTGCCAGCAGCGTAGACAGGGTTGACGAGCAGTACTTC.